The 11 T cell receptor beta chains presented below share a single source sample, sequenced in a study of Tregs in tolerant kidney transplant recipients. Method: immunoSEQ multiplex PCR; TCRdb's copy keeps in-frame clones and lacks some. The table lists around 30,000 clones, about 79% of them singletons. These receptors' antigens are unknown. Sequenced: Tregs from blood cultured with allogeneic cells. These receptor sequences come from a human donor in good health.

This chain connects TRBV6-6 to TRBJ1-1; TRBD1 aligns across 8 bases. The junction had 2 bases not matched to a gene; V was cut back by 5 bases and J by 3 bases. CDR1 and CDR2 from the germline V gene are MNHNY and SVGAGI (reference sequence). The length of the CDR3 is 13 residues. CDR3 in amino acids: CASSMDRDTEAFF. The CDR3 bases are TGTGCCAGCAGTATGGACAGGGACACTGAAGCTTTCTTT.

This clone has more than one count but fewer than ten. This chain connects TRBV19 to TRBJ2-7; TRBD2 agrees at 8 bases. CDR3 length: 15 amino acids. V lost 1 base, J lost 2 bases, and 4 bases stayed unmatched. From germline, CDR1 is LNHDA and CDR2 SQIVND (reference sequence). CDR3 residues: CASSIGPGLAYEQYF. In DNA form, the CDR3 reads TGTGCCAGTAGTATAGGGCCGGGACTAGCCTACGAGCAGTACTTC.

Remarks on this clone: Distinct nucleotide sequences in the sample also encode this CDR3. The genes are TRBV6-1 and TRBJ1-1; possible D gene TRBD1, 5 bases. Trimming left V 6 bases short and J 11 bases short, with 22 bases between. In germline, CDR1 is MNHNS, CDR2 SASEGT. The CDR3 runs 14 residues. For the CDR3, the DNA is TGTGCCAGCAGCGGGGCAGGGCTAGGCCTAAGGGCTTTCTTT. It yields the protein CASSGAGLGLRAFF.

Relative to its sample, this clone is medium-sized. The chain has TRBV4-1 and TRBJ2-3; TRBD2 matches 14 bases. V was clipped by 1 base and J by 2 bases; unmatched bases: 14. Germline CDR1 is MGHRA and CDR2 is YSYEKL. This CDR3 spans 21 amino acids. The CDR3 nucleotides are TGCGCCAGCAGCCAAGGCGGACTAGCGGGGGGTCCAACGTCGTTCACAGATACGCAGTATTTT. This translates into CASSQGGLAGGPTSFTDTQYF.

The V call is TRBV7-2, the J call TRBJ2-3, with TRBD2 matching over 7 bases. The V gene's germline CDR1 is SGHTA and CDR2 FQGNSA. The junction had 13 bases not matched to a gene; V was cut back by 5 bases and J by 5 bases. CDR3 size: 16 residues. The CDR3 DNA follows: TGTGCCAGCAGCCCCCGCCCGCGGGAGTCTGGAGATACGCAGTATTTT. This sequence encodes CASSPRPRESGDTQYF.

CDR3 bases: TGTGCCAGCAGCTTTGCCCTCGAGGGAGAGCAGTACTTC. Protein sequence: CASSFALEGEQYF. The chain is built from TRBV7-2 and TRBJ2-7; D perhaps matches TRBD2 (5 bases). V gave up 3 bases and J gave up 7 bases, with 13 bases separating them. Germline loops: CDR1 SGHTA, CDR2 FQGNSA. This CDR3 contains 13 residues.

This rearrangement joins TRBV18 to TRBJ2-7, with D possibly being TRBD2 (6 bases). Germline V gene lookup returns CDR1 KGHSH and CDR2 LQKENI. This CDR3 has 12 residues. V was shortened by 3 bases and J by 4 bases, with 7 bases between the two germline ends. This CDR3 is CASSPGGYEQYF. DNA for the CDR3: TGTGCCAGCTCACCGGGGGGATACGAGCAGTACTTC. Supplemented by reference TRBV18 and TRBJ2-7, the full variable domain reads NAGVMQNPRHLVRRRGQEARLRCSPMKGHSHVYWYRQLPEEGLKFMVYLQKENIIDESGMPKERFSAEFPKEGPSILRIQQVVRGDSAAYFCASSPGGYEQYFGPGTRLTVT.

V is TRBV5-1 and J is TRBJ2-3; the match to TRBD2 covers 7 bases. Trimming took 6 bases from V and 2 from J; bases not matched to a gene: 6. The germline gives CDR1 SGHRS, CDR2 YFSETQ. This CDR3 spans 14 amino acids. The CDR3 region is CASMKGLYTDTQYF. In DNA form, the CDR3 reads TGCGCCAGCATGAAGGGACTATACACAGATACGCAGTATTTT.

The chain links TRBV4-1 to TRBJ1-2, with TRBD1 matching over 8 bases. V lost 3 bases, J lost 4 bases, and 13 bases stayed unmatched. Per the germline V gene, CDR1 is MGHRA and CDR2 is YSYEKL. The CDR3 runs 17 residues. The DNA of the CDR3 is TGCGCCAGCAGCCAGCCAAGAGGTGTGGGACAGGCCTATGGCTACACCTTC. Its protein is CASSQPRGVGQAYGYTF.

The sample holds a few counts of this clone. This chain connects TRBV11-2 to TRBJ2-7, with D unresolved. The CDR3 covers 15 residues. Trimming cost V 2 bases and J 0 bases, with 11 bases left between them. Germline V CDR1 and CDR2: SGHAT, FQNNGV. The CDR3 loop reads CASSLYSDSSYEQYF. The CDR3, as DNA: TGTGCCAGCAGCTTATATTCGGATAGCTCCTACGAGCAGTACTTC.

The chain employs TRBV18 and TRBJ1-2, with TRBD1 identical over 10 bases. The germline V gene encodes CDR1 KGHSH and CDR2 LQKENI. The CDR3 totals 14 residues. V lost 6 bases, J lost 3 bases, and 4 bases stayed unmatched. Here the CDR3 reads CASSPGQGYYGYTF. The CDR3 region has the DNA TGTGCCAGCTCGCCGGGACAGGGGTACTATGGCTACACCTTC.